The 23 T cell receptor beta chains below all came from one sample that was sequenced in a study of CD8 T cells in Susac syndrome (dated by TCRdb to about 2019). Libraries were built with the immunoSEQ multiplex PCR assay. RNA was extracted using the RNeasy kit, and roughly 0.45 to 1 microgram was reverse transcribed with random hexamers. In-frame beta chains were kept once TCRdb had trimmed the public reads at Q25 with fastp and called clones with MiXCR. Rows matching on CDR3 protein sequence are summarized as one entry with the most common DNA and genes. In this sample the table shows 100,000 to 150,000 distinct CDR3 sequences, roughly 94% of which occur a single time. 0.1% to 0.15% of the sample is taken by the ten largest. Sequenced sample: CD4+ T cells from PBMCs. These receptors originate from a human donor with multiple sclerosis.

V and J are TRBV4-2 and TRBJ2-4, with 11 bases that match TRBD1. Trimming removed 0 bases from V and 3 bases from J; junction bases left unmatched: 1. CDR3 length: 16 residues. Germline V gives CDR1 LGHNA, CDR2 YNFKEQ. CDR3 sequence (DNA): TGTGCCAGCAGCCAAGAGGGACAGGGGGTCAAAAACATTCAGTACTTC. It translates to CASSQEGQGVKNIQYF.

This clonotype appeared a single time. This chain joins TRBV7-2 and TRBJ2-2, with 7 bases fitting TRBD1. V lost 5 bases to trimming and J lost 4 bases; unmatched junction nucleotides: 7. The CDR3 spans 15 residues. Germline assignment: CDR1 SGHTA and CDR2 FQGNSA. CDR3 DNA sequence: TGTGCCAGCAGCGGTAGGACAGGTCCCACCGGGGAGCTGTTTTTT. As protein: CASSGRTGPTGELFF.

This CDR3 is CASSSQFGGAETQYF. For the CDR3, the DNA is TGTGCCAGCAGCTCACAGTTTGGAGGGGCGGAGACCCAGTACTTC. The chain links TRBV7-2 to TRBJ2-5; a weak D match, TRBD2 (6 bases). Germline V gene data show CDR1 as SGHTA and CDR2 as FQGNSA. CDR3 length: 15 residues. With 4 bases removed from V and 5 bases from J, the gap between germline ends came to 17 bases.

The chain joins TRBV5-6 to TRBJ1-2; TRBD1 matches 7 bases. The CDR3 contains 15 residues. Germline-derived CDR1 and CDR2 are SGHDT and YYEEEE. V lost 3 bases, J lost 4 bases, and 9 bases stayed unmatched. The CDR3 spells CASSSLDRILYGYTF. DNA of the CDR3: TGTGCCAGCAGCTCGCTGGACAGGATTCTCTATGGCTACACCTTC. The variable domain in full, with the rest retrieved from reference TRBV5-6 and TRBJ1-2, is DAGVTQSPTHLIKTRGQQVTLRCSPKSGHDTVSWYQQALGQGPQFIFQYYEEEERQRGNFPDRFSGHQFPNYSSELNVNALLLGDSALYLCASSSLDRILYGYTFGSGTRLTVV.

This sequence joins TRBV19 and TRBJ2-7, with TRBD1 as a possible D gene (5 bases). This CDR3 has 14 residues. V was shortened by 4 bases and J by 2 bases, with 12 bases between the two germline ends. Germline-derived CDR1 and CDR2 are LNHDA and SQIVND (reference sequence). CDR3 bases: TGTGCCAGTAGTACCCTCGACAGAGCCTACGAGCAGTACTTC. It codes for CASSTLDRAYEQYF.

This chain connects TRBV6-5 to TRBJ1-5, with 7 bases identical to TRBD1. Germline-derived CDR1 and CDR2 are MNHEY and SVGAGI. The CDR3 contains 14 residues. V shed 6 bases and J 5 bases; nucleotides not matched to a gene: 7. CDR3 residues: CASSNRGKDQPQHF. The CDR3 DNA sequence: TGTGCCAGCAGCAACAGGGGAAAGGATCAGCCCCAGCATTTT.

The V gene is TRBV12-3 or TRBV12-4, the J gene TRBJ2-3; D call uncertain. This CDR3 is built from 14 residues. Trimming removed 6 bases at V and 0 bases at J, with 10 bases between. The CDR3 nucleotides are TGTGCCAGCAGGAAGTACACGAGCACAGATACGCAGTATTTT. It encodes CASRKYTSTDTQYF.

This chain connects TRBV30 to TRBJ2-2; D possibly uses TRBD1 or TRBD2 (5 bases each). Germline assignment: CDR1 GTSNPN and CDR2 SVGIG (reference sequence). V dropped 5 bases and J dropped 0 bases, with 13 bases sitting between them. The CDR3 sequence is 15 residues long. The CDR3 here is CAWDSGTPNTGELFF. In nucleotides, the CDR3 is TGTGCCTGGGATTCCGGGACCCCGAACACCGGGGAGCTGTTTTTT.

CDR3: CASSLRDRPSNEQFF. The CDR3 nucleotides read TGTGCCAGCAGCTTACGGGACAGGCCCTCCAATGAGCAGTTCTTC. This rearrangement joins TRBV7-2 to TRBJ2-1; 8 bases align to TRBD1. V shed 2 bases and J 6 bases; nucleotides not matched to a gene: 6. The CDR3 covers 15 residues. Germline CDR1 and CDR2: SGHTA and FQGNSA.

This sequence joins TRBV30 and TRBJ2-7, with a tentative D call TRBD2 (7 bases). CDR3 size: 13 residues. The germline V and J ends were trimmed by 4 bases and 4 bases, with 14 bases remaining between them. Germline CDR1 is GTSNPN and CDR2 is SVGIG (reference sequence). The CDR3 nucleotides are TGTGCCTGGAACGGGGGCGGGGGATACGAGCAGTACTTC. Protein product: CAWNGGGGYEQYF.

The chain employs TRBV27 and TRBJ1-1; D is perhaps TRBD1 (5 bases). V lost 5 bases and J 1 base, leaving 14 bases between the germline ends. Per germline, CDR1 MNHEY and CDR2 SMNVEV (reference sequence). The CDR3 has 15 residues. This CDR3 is CASSPRTQGNTEAFF. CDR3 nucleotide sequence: TGTGCCAGCAGTCCCCGGACCCAGGGGAACACTGAAGCTTTCTTT.

CDR3 sequence (DNA): TGCGCCAGCAGCTCGACTAGCGGGAGGGCCATGGGGTACAATGAGCAGTTCTTC. Amino acids: CASSSTSGRAMGYNEQFF. This sequence joins TRBV5-1 and TRBJ2-1, with 14 bases that match TRBD2. CDR1 is SGHRS, CDR2 YFSETQ, per germline. This CDR3 is 18 amino acids long. The V and J ends lost 3 bases and 4 bases, in that order; junction bases with no gene match: 9.

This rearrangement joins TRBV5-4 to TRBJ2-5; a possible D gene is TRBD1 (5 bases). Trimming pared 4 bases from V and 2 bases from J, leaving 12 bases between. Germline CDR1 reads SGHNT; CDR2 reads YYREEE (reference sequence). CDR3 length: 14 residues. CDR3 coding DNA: TGTGCCAGCAGCCTAGACAGTGATCAAGAGACCCAGTACTTC. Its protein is CASSLDSDQETQYF.

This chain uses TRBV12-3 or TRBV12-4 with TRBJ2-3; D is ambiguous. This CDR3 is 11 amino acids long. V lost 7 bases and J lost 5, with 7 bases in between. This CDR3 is CASTRGDTQYF. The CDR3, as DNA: TGTGCCAGCACAAGAGGAGATACGCAGTATTTT.

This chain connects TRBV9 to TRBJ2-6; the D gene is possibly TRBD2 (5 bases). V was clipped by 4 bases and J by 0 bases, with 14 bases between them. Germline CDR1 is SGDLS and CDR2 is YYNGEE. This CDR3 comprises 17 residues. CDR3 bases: TGTGCCAGCAGCTCGCGGGCTTGGGGCTCTGGGGCCAACGTCCTGACTTTC. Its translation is CASSSRAWGSGANVLTF.

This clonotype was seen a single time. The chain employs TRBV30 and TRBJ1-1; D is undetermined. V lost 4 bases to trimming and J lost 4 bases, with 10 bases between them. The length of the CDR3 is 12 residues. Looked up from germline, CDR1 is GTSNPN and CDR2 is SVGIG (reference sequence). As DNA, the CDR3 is TGTGCCTGGACGAGGGCGGGCACTGAAGCTTTCTTT. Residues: CAWTRAGTEAFF.

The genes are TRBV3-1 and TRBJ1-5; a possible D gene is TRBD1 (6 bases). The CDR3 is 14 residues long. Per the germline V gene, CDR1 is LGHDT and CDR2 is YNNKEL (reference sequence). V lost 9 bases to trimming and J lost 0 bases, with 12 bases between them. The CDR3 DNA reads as TGTGCCAGTACAGGGAGATTTAGCAATCAGCCCCAGCATTTT. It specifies CASTGRFSNQPQHF.

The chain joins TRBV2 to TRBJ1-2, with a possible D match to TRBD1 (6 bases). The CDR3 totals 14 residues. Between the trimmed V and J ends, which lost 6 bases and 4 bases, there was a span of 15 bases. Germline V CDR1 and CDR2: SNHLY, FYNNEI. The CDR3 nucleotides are TGTGCCAGCAGCATCGGACAGTCCCTCTATGGCTACACCTTC. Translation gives CASSIGQSLYGYTF.

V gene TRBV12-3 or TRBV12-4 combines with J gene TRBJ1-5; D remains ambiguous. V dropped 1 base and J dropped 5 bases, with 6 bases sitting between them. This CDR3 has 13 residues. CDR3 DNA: TGTGCCAGCAGTTTAGATCAGGATCAGCCCCAGCATTTT. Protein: CASSLDQDQPQHF.

The CDR3 nucleotides are TGTGCCAGCAGTTACTTCGACAGGGGGCGAGGGACCCAGTACTTC. It encodes CASSYFDRGRGTQYF. The rearrangement links TRBV6-5 to TRBJ2-5; TRBD1 agrees at 10 bases. CDR1 and CDR2 (germline): MNHEY, SVGAGI. This CDR3 contains 15 residues. V lost 1 base and J lost 7; bases outside the gene matches: 6.

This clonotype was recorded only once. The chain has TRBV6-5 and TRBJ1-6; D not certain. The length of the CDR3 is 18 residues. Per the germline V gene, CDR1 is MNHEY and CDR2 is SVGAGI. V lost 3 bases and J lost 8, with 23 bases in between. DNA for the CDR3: TGTGCCAGCAGTTATCTAGGTGCGAGCCTCCTCGCGGATTCACCCCTCCACTTT. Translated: CASSYLGASLLADSPLHF.

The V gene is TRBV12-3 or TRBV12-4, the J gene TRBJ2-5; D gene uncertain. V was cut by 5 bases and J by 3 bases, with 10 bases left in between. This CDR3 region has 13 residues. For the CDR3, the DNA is TGTGCCAGCAGTAACGGACCAGAAGAGACCCAGTACTTC. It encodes CASSNGPEETQYF.

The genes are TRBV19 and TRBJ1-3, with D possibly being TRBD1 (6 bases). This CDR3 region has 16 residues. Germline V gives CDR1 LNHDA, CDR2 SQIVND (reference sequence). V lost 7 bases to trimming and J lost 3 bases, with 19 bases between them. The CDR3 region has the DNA TGTGCCAGTACTCCGGTGGCCGGGGGCGGTGGAAACACCATATATTTT. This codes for CASTPVAGGGGNTIYF.